What follows are 20 T cell receptor beta chains derived from one specimen sequenced in a study of T cells in Graves' hyperthyroidism and ophthalmopathy. What was amplified from RNA transcripts were TCR beta CDR3 regions. When the TCR CDR3 underwent first-round RT-PCR, the HTBI primer set was used. TCRdb independently ran MiXCR on the multiplex PCR reads; one entry per CDR3 protein. This repertoire shows around 760,000 distinct CDR3 sequences, over 35% found once; its top ten account for around 29%. The sequenced sample consisted of blood. These receptors came from a woman in her thirties or forties with Graves' hyperthyroidism.

This clonotype was seen only a few times. CDR3: CASSLELSDHYEQYF. The CDR3 DNA is TGTGCCAGCAGTTTGGAGTTGAGCGATCACTACGAGCAGTACTTC. The chain joins TRBV28 to TRBJ2-7; D gene unclear. With 3 bases removed from V and 3 bases from J, the gap between germline ends came to 15 bases. The CDR3 has 15 amino acids. CDR1 is MDHEN, CDR2 SYDVKM, per germline.

The CDR3 DNA reads TGCAGTGCTCCAGATTTGGCAGGGAAAGAGACCCAGTACTTC. This encodes CSAPDLAGKETQYF. V usage is TRBV20-1 and J usage is TRBJ2-5; D possibly corresponds to TRBD1 (5 bases). The CDR3 runs 14 residues. The V gene lost 5 bases and the J gene lost 3 bases, with 16 bases spanning the gap. Looked up from germline, CDR1 is DFQATT and CDR2 is SNEGSKA (reference sequence).

Ten or more counts support this clonotype. In nucleotides, the CDR3 is TGTGCCAGCAGCAAGACAGGGGGCCGAGGCGAGACCCAGTACTTC. This codes for CASSKTGGRGETQYF. The genes are TRBV7-2 and TRBJ2-5; 10 nucleotides match TRBD1. With 5 bases clipped from V and 5 bases from J, the junction kept 8 bases outside the gene matches. This CDR3 comprises 15 residues. Germline lookup yields CDR1 SGHTA and CDR2 FQGNSA.

Comment on this clonotype: A read error is possible here, since a much larger clone lies one base away. This sequence joins TRBV10-3 and TRBJ1-6; D unresolved. The germline CDR1 and CDR2 sequences are ENHRY and SYGVKD. The length of the CDR3 is 11 residues. The germline V and J ends were trimmed by 7 bases and 7 bases, with 5 bases remaining between them. The CDR3 loop is CAIKGNSPLHF. In DNA, the CDR3 is TGTGCCATCAAGGGAAATTCACCCCTCCACTTT.

V gene TRBV7-9 combines with J gene TRBJ2-5; no clear D gene. The CDR3 is 15 residues long. The germline gives CDR1 SEHNR, CDR2 FQNEAQ (reference sequence). Trimming took 5 bases from V and 11 from J, leaving 24 bases between them. The CDR3 protein is CASSLEAGSTDTQYF. In DNA form, the CDR3 reads TGTGCCAGCAGCCTCGAGGCAGGTAGCACAGATACGCAGTACTTC.

This clonotype came up a few times. This chain uses TRBV28 with TRBJ2-7; D gene ambiguous. In germline, CDR1 is MDHEN, CDR2 SYDVKM. This CDR3 is 10 amino acids long. V shed 5 bases and J shed 6 bases, with 5 bases lying between them. The CDR3 DNA follows: TGTGCCAGCAGTAATCTCGAGCAGTACTTC. Translating it yields CASSNLEQYF.

This clonotype appeared many times. CDR3 nucleotides: TGTGCCAGCAGCTTGGAGACGGGGAGTATGAGGAAACTGTTTTTT. Translating it yields CASSLETGSMRKLFF. The chain links TRBV7-9 to TRBJ1-4; D unclear. The V gene lost 3 bases and the J gene lost 11 bases, with 19 bases spanning the gap. The CDR3 consists of 15 residues. CDR1 and CDR2 (germline): SEHNR, FQNEAQ (reference sequence).

Worth noting for this clonotype: A read error is possible here, since a much larger clone lies one base away. The CDR3 DNA is TGTGCCAGCAGCACCCGACAGAACGGAGCAAGGGAGCTGTTTTTT. It specifies CASSTRQNGARELFF. The chain uses TRBV7-6 and TRBJ2-2; possible D gene TRBD1, 5 bases. CDR1 and CDR2 from the germline V gene are SGHVS and FNYEAQ. The CDR3 totals 15 residues. Between the trimmed V and J ends, which lost 5 bases and 9 bases, there was a span of 19 bases.

With regard to this clonotype: The junction and the germline gene differ at one end; a read error may be behind it. The chain employs TRBV10-3 and TRBJ1-6; 7 nucleotides match TRBD1. Germline V gives CDR1 ENHRY, CDR2 SYGVKD. The CDR3 has 16 amino acids. CDR3 in amino acids: CAIRDPTGIYNSPLHF. In DNA form, the CDR3 reads TGTGCCATCCGTGACCCGACAGGGATCTATAATTCACCCCTCCACTTT.

Concerning this clonotype: A much larger clone differs by one base, so this may be a read error. The chain recombines TRBV6-2 or TRBV6-3 with TRBJ1-3; D is undetermined. Germline CDR1 reads MNHEY; CDR2 reads SVGEGT. CDR3 length equals 15 residues. The CDR3 protein is CASRFASVSGDTIYF. The CDR3 DNA sequence: TGTGCCAGCAGGTTCGCGTCAGTCTCTGGAGACACCATATATTTT.

The rearrangement links TRBV12-3 or TRBV12-4 to TRBJ1-6, with D perhaps matching TRBD1 (5 bases). V was shortened by 5 bases and J by 7 bases, with 12 bases between the two germline ends. This CDR3 has 14 amino acids. CDR3 amino acids: CASSTAGENSPLHF. The CDR3 DNA is TGTGCCAGCAGTACGGCGGGGGAAAATTCACCCCTCCACTTT.

This clonotype was picked up many times. The chain recombines TRBV12-3 or TRBV12-4 with TRBJ1-5; D uncertain. The CDR3 consists of 19 residues. V lost 0 bases, J lost 1 base, and 19 bases lay in between. The CDR3 nucleotides are TGTGCCAGCAGTTTAGCGGAACGAGGGATAAGTAGGAGCAATCAGCCCCAGCATTTT. Encoded protein: CASSLAERGISRSNQPQHF.

This clonotype came up many times. The chain employs TRBV7-9 and TRBJ1-1; D perhaps matches TRBD1 (5 bases). With 6 bases removed from V and 7 bases from J, the gap between germline ends came to 21 bases. This CDR3 has 15 residues. Germline values: CDR1 SEHNR, CDR2 FQNEAQ (reference sequence). The CDR3 DNA sequence: TGTGCCAGCAGTGTTCCGGGACGGAGGTTGGATGAAGCTTTCTTT. Its protein product is CASSVPGRRLDEAFF. Combining the CDR3 with reference TRBV7-9 and TRBJ1-1 gives the whole variable domain DTGVSQNPRHKITKRGQNVTFRCDPISEHNRLYWYRQTLGQGPEFLTYFQNEAQLEKSRLLSDRFSAERPKGSFSTLEIQRTEQGDSAMYLCASSVPGRRLDEAFFGQGTRLTVV.

This chain connects TRBV11-2 to TRBJ2-7, with 9 bases that match TRBD2. The germline V gene encodes CDR1 SGHAT and CDR2 FQNNGV. J lost 5 bases, V lost 4 bases, and 12 bases had no gene match. The CDR3 consists of 16 residues. The CDR3 coding sequence is TGTGCCAGCAGCTCACCACAGGGACTAGCTTTCGACGAGCAGTACTTC. Its translation: CASSSPQGLAFDEQYF.

This clonotype turned up a few times. Relative to the germline gene, one junction end is altered; a read error may explain this. The chain carries TRBV7-9 and TRBJ2-7, with D maybe TRBD2 (6 bases). Germline V lookup: CDR1 SEHNR, CDR2 FQNEAQ (reference sequence). The length of the CDR3 is 15 residues. CDR3 bases: TGCGCCAGCAGCCAAGTCCAGCGGGCGTCCTACGAGCAGTACTTC. It translates to CASSQVQRASYEQYF. Based on the CDR3 plus reference TRBV7-9 and TRBJ2-7, the full variable domain is DTGVSQNPRHKITKRGQNVTFRCDPISEHNRLYWYRQTLGQGPEFLTYFQNEAQLEKSRLLSDRFSAERPKGSFSTLEIQRTEQGDSAMYLCASSQVQRASYEQYFGPGTRLTVT.

The rearrangement links TRBV11-2 to TRBJ1-5; possible D gene TRBD1, 5 bases. CDR1 SGHAT and CDR2 FQNNGV come from the germline V gene. Deletions cut 5 bases from V and 5 bases from J, with 13 bases between. This CDR3 has 14 amino acids. This CDR3 is CASSAGGDDQPQHF. The DNA for the CDR3 is TGTGCCAGCAGCGCAGGTGGGGACGATCAGCCCCAGCATTTT.

The J gene is TRBJ2-5, the V gene TRBV5-6, with D possibly matching TRBD2 (6 bases). The CDR3 is made up of 18 amino acids. Per the germline V gene, CDR1 is SGHDT and CDR2 is YYEEEE. V was pared by 4 bases and J by 1 base, with 23 bases between. The CDR3 is CASSQAGRYTAIQETQYF. In nucleotides, the CDR3 is TGTGCCAGCAGCCAGGCGGGGCGGTATACTGCCATCCAAGAGACCCAGTACTTC. The full variable domain, completed using reference TRBV5-6 and TRBJ2-5, is DAGVTQSPTHLIKTRGQQVTLRCSPKSGHDTVSWYQQALGQGPQFIFQYYEEEERQRGNFPDRFSGHQFPNYSSELNVNALLLGDSALYLCASSQAGRYTAIQETQYFGPGTRLLVL.

There are many counts of this clonotype. The V gene is TRBV10-3, the J gene TRBJ1-5; D ambiguous. Germline CDR1 is ENHRY and CDR2 is SYGVKD. The germline V and J ends were trimmed by 3 bases and 5 bases, with 11 bases remaining between them. This CDR3 region has 14 residues. This chain's CDR3 is CAISEGGRDQPQHF. CDR3 nucleotide sequence: TGTGCCATCAGTGAAGGTGGAAGGGATCAGCCCCAGCATTTT.

Regarding this clonotype: This may come from a read error, since a much larger clone is one base off. This chain uses TRBV6-1 with TRBJ2-7; 8 nucleotides match TRBD2. The trim removed 6 bases at V and 0 bases at J, leaving 4 bases unmatched. The CDR3 sequence is 14 residues long. Per the germline V gene, CDR1 is MNHNS and CDR2 is SASEGT. CDR3 protein: CASSGGVNSYEQYF. CDR3 sequence (DNA): TGTGCCAGCAGCGGGGGGGTGAACTCCTACGAGCAGTACTTC.

This clonotype has ten or more counts. The chain has TRBV7-3 and TRBJ1-2; D uncertain. CDR1 SGHTA and CDR2 FQGTGA come from the germline V gene. The CDR3 runs 12 residues. V was cut by 5 bases and J by 7 bases, with 11 bases left in between. The CDR3 nucleotides read TGTGCCAGCAGCCCAAGGGAGGGTGGCTACACCTTC. Protein sequence: CASSPREGGYTF.